The clone carrying this TCR beta chain appeared once. The antigen is unknown. The germline V gene encodes CDR1 SGHAT and CDR2 FQNNGV. The CDR3 sequence is 18 residues long. V trimming: 5 bases; J trimming: 7 bases; junction bases outside the gene matches: 16. The sample belongs to a study of T cell responses to AZD1222 COVID-19 vaccine. Study overall: Pooled in the analysis were second doses at about 4 or about 12 weeks. Points from the study as a whole: Distributed over spike, vaccine-associated CD4 TCRs predominated at 160-218 and 743-854.

Here immunoSEQ multiplex PCR was the method, and the copy in TCRdb shows in-frame clones only, minus some. This table holds over 150,000 clones, about nine tenths found once. Sample: peripheral blood, taken on day 0 of AZD1222 vaccination. The genes are TRBV11-2 and TRBJ2-5; 13 bases line up with TRBD2. The source is an adult in good health. CDR3 protein: CASSLPTGTSGARGTQYF. The CDR3 DNA is TGTGCCAGCAGCCTGCCCACCGGGACTAGCGGGGCCAGGGGGACCCAGTACTTC.